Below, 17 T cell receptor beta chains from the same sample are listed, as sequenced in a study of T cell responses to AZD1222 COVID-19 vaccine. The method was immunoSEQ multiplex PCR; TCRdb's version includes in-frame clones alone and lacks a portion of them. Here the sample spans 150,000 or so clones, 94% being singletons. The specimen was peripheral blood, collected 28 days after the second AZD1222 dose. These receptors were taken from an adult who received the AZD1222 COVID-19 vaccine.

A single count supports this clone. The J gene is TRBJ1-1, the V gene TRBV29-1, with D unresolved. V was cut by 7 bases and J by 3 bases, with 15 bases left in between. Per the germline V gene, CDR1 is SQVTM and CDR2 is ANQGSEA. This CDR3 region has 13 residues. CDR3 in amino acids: CSAELPPDTEAFF. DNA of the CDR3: TGCAGCGCCGAGCTACCGCCGGACACTGAAGCTTTCTTT.

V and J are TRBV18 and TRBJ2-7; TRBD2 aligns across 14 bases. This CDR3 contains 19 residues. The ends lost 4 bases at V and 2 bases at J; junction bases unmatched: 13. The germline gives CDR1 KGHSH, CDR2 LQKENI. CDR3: CASSLIAGTSGSTTYEQYF. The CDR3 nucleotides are TGTGCCAGCTCACTAATCGCCGGGACTAGCGGGAGTACCACCTACGAGCAGTACTTC.

CDR3 residues: CASSVSSGRAVNTGELFF. CDR3 nucleotides: TGTGCCAGCAGCGTTAGTAGCGGGAGGGCCGTCAACACCGGGGAGCTGTTTTTT. The chain links TRBV7-2 to TRBJ2-2; TRBD2 matches 11 bases. There are 18 residues in the CDR3. V trimming: 5 bases; J trimming: 2 bases; junction bases outside the gene matches: 10. CDR1 is SGHTA, CDR2 FQGNSA, per germline.

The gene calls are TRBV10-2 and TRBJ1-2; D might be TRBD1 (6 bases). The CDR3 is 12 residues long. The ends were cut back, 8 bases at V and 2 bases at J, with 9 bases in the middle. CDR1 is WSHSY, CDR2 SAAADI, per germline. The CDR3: CASGDTNYGYTF. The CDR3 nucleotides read TGCGCCAGCGGGGACACAAACTATGGCTACACCTTC.

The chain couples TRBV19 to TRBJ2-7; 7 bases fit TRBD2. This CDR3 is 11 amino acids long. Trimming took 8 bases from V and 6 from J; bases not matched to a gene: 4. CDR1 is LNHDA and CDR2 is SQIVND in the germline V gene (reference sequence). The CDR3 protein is CASGERGEQYF. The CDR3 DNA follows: TGTGCCAGTGGGGAGCGGGGCGAGCAGTACTTC.

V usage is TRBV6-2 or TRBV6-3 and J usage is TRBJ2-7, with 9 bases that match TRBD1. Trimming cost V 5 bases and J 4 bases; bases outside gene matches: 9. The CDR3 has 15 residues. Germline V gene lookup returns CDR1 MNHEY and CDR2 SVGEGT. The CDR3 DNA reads TGTGCCAGCAGTACCCACGGGACAGGGAATTACGAGCAGTACTTC. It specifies CASSTHGTGNYEQYF.

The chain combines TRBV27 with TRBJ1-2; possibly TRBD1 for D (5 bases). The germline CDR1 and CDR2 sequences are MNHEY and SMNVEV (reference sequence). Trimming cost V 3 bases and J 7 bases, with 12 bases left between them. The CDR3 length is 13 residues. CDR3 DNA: TGTGCCAGCAGTTTCTCGGGGCGAGGTGGCTACACCTTC. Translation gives CASSFSGRGGYTF.

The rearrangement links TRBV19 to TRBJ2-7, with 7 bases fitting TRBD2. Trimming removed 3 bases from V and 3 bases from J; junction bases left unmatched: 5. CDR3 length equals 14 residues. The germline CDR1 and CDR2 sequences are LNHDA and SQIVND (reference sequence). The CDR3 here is CASSIGAGVYEQYF. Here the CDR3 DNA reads TGTGCCAGTAGTATCGGGGCGGGAGTCTACGAGCAGTACTTC. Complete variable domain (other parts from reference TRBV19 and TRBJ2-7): DGGITQSPKYLFRKEGQNVTLSCEQNLNHDAMYWYRQDPGQGLRLIYYSQIVNDFQKGDIAEGYSVSREKKESFPLTVTSAQKNPTAFYLCASSIGAGVYEQYFGPGTRLTVT.

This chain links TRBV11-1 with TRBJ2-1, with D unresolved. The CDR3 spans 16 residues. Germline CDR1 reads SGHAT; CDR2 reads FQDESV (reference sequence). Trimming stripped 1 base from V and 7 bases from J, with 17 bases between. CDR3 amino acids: CASSLGASSFMNEQFF. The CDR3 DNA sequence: TGTGCCAGCAGCTTAGGGGCGTCTAGTTTTATGAATGAGCAGTTCTTC.

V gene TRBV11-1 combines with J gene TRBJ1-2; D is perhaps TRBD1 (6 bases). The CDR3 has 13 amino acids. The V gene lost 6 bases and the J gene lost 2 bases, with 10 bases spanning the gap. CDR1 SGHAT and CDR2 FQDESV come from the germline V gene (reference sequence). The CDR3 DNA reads TGTGCCAGCAGTCAAGGACAGAACTATGGCTACACCTTC. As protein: CASSQGQNYGYTF.

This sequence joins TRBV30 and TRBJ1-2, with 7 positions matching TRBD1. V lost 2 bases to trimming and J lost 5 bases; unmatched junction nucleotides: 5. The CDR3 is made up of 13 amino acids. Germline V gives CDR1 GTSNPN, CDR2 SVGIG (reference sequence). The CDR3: CAWSPTGDYGYTF. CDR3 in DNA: TGTGCCTGGAGTCCTACAGGGGATTATGGCTACACCTTC.

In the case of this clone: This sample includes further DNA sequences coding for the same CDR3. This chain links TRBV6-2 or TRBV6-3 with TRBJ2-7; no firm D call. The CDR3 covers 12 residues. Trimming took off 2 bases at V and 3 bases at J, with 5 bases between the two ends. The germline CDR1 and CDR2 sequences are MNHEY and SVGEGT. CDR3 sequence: CASSYVSYEQYF. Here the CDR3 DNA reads TGTGCCAGCAGTTACGTAAGCTACGAGCAGTACTTC.

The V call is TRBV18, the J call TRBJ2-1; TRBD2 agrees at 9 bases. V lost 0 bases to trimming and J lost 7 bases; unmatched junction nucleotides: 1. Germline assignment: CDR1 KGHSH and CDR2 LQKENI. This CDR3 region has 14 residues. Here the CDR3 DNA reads TGTGCCAGCTCACCACCTAGCGGGAGAAATGAGCAGTTCTTC. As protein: CASSPPSGRNEQFF.

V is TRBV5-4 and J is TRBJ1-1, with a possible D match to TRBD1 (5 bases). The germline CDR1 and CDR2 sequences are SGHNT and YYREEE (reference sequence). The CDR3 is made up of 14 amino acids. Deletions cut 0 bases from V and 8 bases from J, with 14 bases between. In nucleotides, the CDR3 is TGTGCCAGCAGCTTGGGTAGGGCAGGGATGGAAGCTTTCTTT. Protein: CASSLGRAGMEAFF.

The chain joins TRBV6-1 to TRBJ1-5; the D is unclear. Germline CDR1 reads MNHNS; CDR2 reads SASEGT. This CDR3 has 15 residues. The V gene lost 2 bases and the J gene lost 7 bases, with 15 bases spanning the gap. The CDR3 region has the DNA TGTGCCAGCAGTGAAAACGGGTGGGGAATGCAGCCCCAGCATTTT. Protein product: CASSENGWGMQPQHF.

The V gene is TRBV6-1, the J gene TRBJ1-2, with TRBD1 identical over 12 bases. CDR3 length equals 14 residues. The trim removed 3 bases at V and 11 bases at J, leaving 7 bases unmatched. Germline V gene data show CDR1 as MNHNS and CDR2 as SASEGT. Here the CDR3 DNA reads TGTGCCAGCAGTGATCCGGGACAGGGGGCGAAGTACACCTTC. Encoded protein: CASSDPGQGAKYTF.

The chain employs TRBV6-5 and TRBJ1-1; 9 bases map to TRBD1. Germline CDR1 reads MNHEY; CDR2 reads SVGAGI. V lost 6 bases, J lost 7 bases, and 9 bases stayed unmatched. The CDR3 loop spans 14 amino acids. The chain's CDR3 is CASRAGTGTIEAFF. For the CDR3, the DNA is TGTGCCAGCAGGGCCGGGACAGGGACTATTGAAGCTTTCTTT.